The text below deals with one T cell receptor beta chain. Its antigen is unknown. All trial patients relapsed after autologous stem cell transplantation. Sequenced by immunoSEQ multiplex PCR; TCRdb stores in-frame clones only, minus some. The sample contains about 41,000 clones, approximately 80% of which appear only once. The data derive from a study of PD-1 blockade in classical Hodgkin lymphoma. Study background: It was nivolumab at 3 mg/kg, given intravenously every 2 weeks, that patients received. General study results and limits: At baseline, newly diagnosed patients reportedly showed less TCR diversity than healthy donors.

CDR3 length: 16 amino acids. This receptor was obtained from a human donor with classical Hodgkin lymphoma. The rearrangement joins TRBV1 to TRBJ1-2. TRBV1 is listed as a pseudogene. The material was peripheral blood mononuclear cells (PBMCs), obtained at baseline. This CDR3 reads CTSRRICLCKTYGYTF. The CDR3 DNA follows: TGCACCAGCAGGAGAATTTGTTTGTGCAAGACCTATGGCTACACCTTC.